Sequencing of this T cell receptor (beta chain) was carried out in a study of control samples from healthy donors and cancer patients. The protocol was immunoSEQ multiplex PCR, while the TCRdb copy is restricted to in-frame clones and leaves out a portion. Of some 120,000 clones listed, approximately 90% are singletons. The sample was PBMCs. The receptor was derived from a woman in her forties or fifties with colorectal cancer.

The CDR3 loop is CASSFGGRSGANVLTF. Here the CDR3 DNA reads TGTGCCAGCAGCTTTGGGGGGCGTTCGGGGGCCAACGTCCTGACTTTC. The rearrangement joins TRBV5-8 to TRBJ2-6; D tentatively fits TRBD1 or TRBD2 (6 bases each). V lost 2 bases and J lost 4, with 13 bases in between. The CDR3 has 16 residues. Per germline, CDR1 SGHTS and CDR2 YDEGEE.